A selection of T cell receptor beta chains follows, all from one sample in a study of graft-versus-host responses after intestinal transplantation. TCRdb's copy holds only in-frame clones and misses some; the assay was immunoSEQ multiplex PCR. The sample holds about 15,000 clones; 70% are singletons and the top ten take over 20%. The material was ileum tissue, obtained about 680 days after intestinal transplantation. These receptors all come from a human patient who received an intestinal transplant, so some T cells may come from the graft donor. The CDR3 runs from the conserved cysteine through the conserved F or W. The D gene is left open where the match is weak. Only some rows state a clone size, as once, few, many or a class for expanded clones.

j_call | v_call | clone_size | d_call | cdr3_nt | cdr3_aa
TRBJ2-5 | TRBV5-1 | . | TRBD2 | TGCGCCAGCAGCCGAAGACTAGCGGGGGAACTCCAAGAGACCCAGTACTTC | CASSRRLAGELQETQYF
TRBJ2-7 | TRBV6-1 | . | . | TGTGCCAGCAGTGGTTACGAGCAGTACTTC | CASSGYEQYF
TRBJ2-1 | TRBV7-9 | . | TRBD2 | TGTGCCAGCAGCTTAACGGGGGGGCGAGTCTACAATGAGCAGCTCTTC | CASSLTGGRVYNEQLF
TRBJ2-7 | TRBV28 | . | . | TGTGCCAGCAGTTTCCTTTACGGGTCCCCGGCCTACGAGCAGTACTTC | CASSFLYGSPAYEQYF
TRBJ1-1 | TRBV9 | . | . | TGTGCCAGCGGCGTACAGGGTAGGGGTATGAACACTGAAGCTTTCTTT | CASGVQGRGMNTEAFF
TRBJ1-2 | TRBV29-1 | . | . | TGCAGCGTTGAGTCCCCAGCTAACTATGGCTACACCTTC | CSVESPANYGYTF
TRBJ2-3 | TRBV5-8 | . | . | TGTGCCAGCAGCCTATACAGGGGCACAGATACGCAGTATTTT | CASSLYRGTDTQYF
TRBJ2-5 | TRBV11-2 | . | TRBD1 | TGTGCCAGCAGCTCAAAGTACAGGGGAAGGGAGACCCAGTACTTC | CASSSKYRGRETQYF
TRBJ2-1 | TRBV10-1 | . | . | TGCGCCAGCTCCCAAACTAGGTTGGGTGAGCAGTTCTTC | CASSQTRLGEQFF
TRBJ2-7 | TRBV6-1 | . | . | TGTGCCAGCAGGGAAAATAGGGGCCTCTACTACGAGCAGTACTTC | CASRENRGLYYEQYF
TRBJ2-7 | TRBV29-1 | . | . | TGCAGCGTTCAGGGGAGCTCCTACGAGCAGTACTTC | CSVQGSSYEQYF
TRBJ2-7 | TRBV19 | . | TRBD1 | TGTGCCAGTAGTATGGGACAGAGCTTCTACGAGCAGTACTTC | CASSMGQSFYEQYF
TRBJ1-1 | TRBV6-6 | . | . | TGTGCCAGCAGTTACACACAGGGAGGATGGACTGAAGCTTTCTTT | CASSYTQGGWTEAFF
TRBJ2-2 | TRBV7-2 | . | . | TGTGCCAGCAGCTTAGCGTCCCAGGGAGGACCCGGGGAGCTGTTTTTT | CASSLASQGGPGELFF
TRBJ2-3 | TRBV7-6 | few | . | TGTGCCAGCAGCTTAGGGACCACACGGGGCTCCCCGGGAGATACGCAGTATTTT | CASSLGTTRGSPGDTQYF
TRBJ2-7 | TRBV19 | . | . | TGTGCCAGTAGTCCCCGAGGCAACTCCTACGAGCAGTACTTC | CASSPRGNSYEQYF
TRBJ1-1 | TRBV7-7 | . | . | TGTGCCAGCAGCTTATACCCCGCGCCCTACACTGAAGCTTTCTTT | CASSLYPAPYTEAFF
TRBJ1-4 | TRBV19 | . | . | TGTGCCAGTAGTATAGGGCCGGGATCCGGGGAAAAACTGTTTTTT | CASSIGPGSGEKLFF
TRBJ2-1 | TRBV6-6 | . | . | TGTGCCAGCAGTTCAGATCTAGTGACCCATGAGCAGTTCTTC | CASSSDLVTHEQFF
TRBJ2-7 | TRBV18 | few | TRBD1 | TGTGCCAGCTCACCGGGACAGTTCCCTTACGAGCAGTACTTC | CASSPGQFPYEQYF
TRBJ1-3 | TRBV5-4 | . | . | TGTGCCAGCAGCTTGGTAACCAAACTTTCCTCTGGAAACACCATATATTTT | CASSLVTKLSSGNTIYF
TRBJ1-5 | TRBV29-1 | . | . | TGCAGCGTCAAGCGGGGCAGTGGGCAGCCCCAGCATTTT | CSVKRGSGQPQHF
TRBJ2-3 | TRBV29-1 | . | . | TGCAGCGTTCTGGGCGGCGATTTAGCGGTCACAGATACGCAGTATTTT | CSVLGGDLAVTDTQYF
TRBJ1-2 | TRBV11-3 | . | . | TGTGCCAGCAGATTGAACTATGGCTACACCTTC | CASRLNYGYTF
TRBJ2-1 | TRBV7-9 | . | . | TGTGCCAGCAGCTTAGGGGCAGGGGCCCCTACCAATGAGCAGTTCTTC | CASSLGAGAPTNEQFF
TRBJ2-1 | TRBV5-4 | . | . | TGTGCCAGCAGCCGCCGGCCGGGGCTGTACAATGAGCAGTTCTTC | CASSRRPGLYNEQFF
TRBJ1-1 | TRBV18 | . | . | TGTGCCAGCTCACCTGTGGGTAACACTGAAGCTTTCTTT | CASSPVGNTEAFF
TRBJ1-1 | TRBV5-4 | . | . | TGTGCCAGCAGCCCGCATCTGGGCATCGGCACTGAAGCTTTCTTT | CASSPHLGIGTEAFF
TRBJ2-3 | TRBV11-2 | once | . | TGTGCCAGCAGCTTAGTAAAGATTAGCACAGATACGCAGTATTTT | CASSLVKISTDTQYF
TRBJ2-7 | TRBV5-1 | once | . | TGCGCCAGCAGCTTGGACAGGACCCACTACGAGCAGTACTTC | CASSLDRTHYEQYF
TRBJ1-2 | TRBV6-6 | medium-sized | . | TGTGCCAGCAGGAGAGACACTAACTATGGCTACACCTTC | CASRRDTNYGYTF
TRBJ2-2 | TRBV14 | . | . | TGTGCCAGCAGCCAAGTACGGGGGAACACCGGGGAGCTGTTTTTT | CASSQVRGNTGELFF
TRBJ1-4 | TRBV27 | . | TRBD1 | TGTGCCAGCAGCTCAGACAGGGCCAGTGAAAAACTGTTTTTT | CASSSDRASEKLFF
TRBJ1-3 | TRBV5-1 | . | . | TGCGCCAGCAGCCACAGTAACAGGGCTGGAAACACCATATATTTT | CASSHSNRAGNTIYF
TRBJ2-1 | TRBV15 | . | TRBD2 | TGTGCCACCAGCAGAAAGGGGACTAGCGGCTACAATGAGCAGTTCTTC | CATSRKGTSGYNEQFF
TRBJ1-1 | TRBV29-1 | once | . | TGCAGCGTTCGAGCTAAGCGGGCCGTAAACACTGAAGCTTTCTTT | CSVRAKRAVNTEAFF
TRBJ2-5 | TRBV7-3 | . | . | TGTGCCAGCAGCTTAAACGGGGAGCAGTACTTC | CASSLNGEQYF
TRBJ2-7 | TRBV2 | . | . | TGTGCCAGCAGTGTGGATTCCGGCTACGAGCAGTACTTC | CASSVDSGYEQYF
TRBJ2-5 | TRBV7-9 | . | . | TGTGCCAGCAGCTCCCCCCCTCAGGAGGGAGAGACCCAGTACTTC | CASSSPPQEGETQYF
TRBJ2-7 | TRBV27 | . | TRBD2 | TGTGCCAGCAGACTGGCGGGAGGACCCTACGAGCAGTACTTC | CASRLAGGPYEQYF